This T cell receptor (beta chain) is from a study of graft-versus-host responses after intestinal transplantation. Study-wide context: Transplant recipients had multivisceral, liver-intestinal, or isolated intestinal grafts. Tacrolimus and steroids were given for about 3 years to all recipients after anti-thymocyte globulin induction.

Overall study findings and caveats: Those patients showing graft-donor T cell macrochimerism displayed high graft-versus-host to host-versus-graft clonal ratios in allografts. Ileal or blood samples showed some GvH clones first, and such clones were also found in recipient marrow.

Regarding this clone: Its matching antigen is unknown.

Germline CDR1 is SNHLY and CDR2 is FYNNEI. V lost 3 bases and J lost 0, with 9 bases in between. The CDR3 is 15 amino acids. Sequenced by immunoSEQ multiplex PCR; TCRdb stores in-frame clones only, minus some. The sample has over 75,000 clones, about nine tenths seen once; the top ten hold more than 7%. The clonotype originates from a human donor who was the organ donor for an intestinal transplant. This chain uses TRBV2 with TRBJ1-5; TRBD1 is a possible D gene (5 bases). The source was unstimulated CD8+ T cells sorted from spleen or lymph node cells, collected before transplant. The CDR3 nucleotides read TGTGCCAGCAGTGAGGGGCACGCTAGCAATCAGCCCCAGCATTTT. Amino acid sequence: CASSEGHASNQPQHF.